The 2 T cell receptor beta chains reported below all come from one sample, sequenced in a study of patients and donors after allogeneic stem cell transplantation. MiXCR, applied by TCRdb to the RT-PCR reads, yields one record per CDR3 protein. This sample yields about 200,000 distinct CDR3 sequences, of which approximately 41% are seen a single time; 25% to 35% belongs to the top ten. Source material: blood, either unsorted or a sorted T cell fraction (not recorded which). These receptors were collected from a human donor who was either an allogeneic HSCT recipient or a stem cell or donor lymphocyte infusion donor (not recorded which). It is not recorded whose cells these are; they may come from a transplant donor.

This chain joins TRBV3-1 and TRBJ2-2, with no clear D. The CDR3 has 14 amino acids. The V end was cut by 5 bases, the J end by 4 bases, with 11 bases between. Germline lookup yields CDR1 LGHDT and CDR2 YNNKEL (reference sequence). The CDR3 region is CASSFGGPTGELFF. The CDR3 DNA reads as TGTGCCAGCAGCTTTGGTGGGCCCACCGGGGAGCTGTTTTTT.

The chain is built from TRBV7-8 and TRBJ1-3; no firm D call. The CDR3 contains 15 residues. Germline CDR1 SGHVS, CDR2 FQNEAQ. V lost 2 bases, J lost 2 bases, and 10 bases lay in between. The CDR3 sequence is CASSLYGVAGNTIYF. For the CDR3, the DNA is TGTGCCAGCAGCTTATATGGCGTAGCTGGAAACACCATATATTTT.